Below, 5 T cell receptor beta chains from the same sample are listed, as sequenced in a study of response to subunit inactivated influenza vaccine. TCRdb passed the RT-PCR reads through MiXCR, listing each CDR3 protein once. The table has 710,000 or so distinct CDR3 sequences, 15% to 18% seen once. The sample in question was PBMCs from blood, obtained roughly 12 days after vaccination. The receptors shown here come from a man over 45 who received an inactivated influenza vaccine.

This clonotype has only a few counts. The CDR3 spells CASSLGSGRYF. The CDR3 region has the DNA TGTGCCAGCAGCTTGGGAAGCGGGAGGTACTTC. J is TRBJ2-7 and V is TRBV5-6, with TRBD2 matching over 8 bases. Germline lookup yields CDR1 SGHDT and CDR2 YYEEEE. J gave up 12 bases and V 0 bases, and 2 bases lay outside the gene matches. The length of the CDR3 is 11 residues.

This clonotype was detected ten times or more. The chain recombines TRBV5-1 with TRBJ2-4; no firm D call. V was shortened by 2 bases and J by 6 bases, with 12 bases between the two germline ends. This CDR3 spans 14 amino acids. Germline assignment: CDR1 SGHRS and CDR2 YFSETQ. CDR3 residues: CASSFDQYLNIQYF. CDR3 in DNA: TGCGCCAGCAGCTTCGACCAATATTTAAACATTCAGTACTTC.

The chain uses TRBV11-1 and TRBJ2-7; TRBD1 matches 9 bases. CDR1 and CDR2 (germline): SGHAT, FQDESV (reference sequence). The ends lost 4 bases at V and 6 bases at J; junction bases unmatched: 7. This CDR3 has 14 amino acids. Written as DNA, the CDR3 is TGTGCCAGCAGCTCCGGGACAGGGTCTATCGAGCAGTACTTC. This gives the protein CASSSGTGSIEQYF.

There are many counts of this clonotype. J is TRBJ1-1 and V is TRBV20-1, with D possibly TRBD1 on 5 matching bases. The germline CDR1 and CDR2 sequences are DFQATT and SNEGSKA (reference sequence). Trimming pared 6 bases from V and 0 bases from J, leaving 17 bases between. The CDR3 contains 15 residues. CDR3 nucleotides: TGCAGTGCCAACCGGGACGGCATAATGAACACTGAAGCTTTCTTT. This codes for CSANRDGIMNTEAFF.

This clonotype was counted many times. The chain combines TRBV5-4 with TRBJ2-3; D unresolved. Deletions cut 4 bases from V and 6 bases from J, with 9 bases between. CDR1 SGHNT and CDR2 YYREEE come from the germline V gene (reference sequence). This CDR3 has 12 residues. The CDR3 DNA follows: TGTGCCAGCAGCAACAAGAAGGATACGCAGTATTTT. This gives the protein CASSNKKDTQYF.